The clone carrying this T cell receptor (beta chain) was detected once. What it recognizes is unknown. Time point here: cycle 4 day 1 (C4D1), after less than seven weeks of nivolumab. Every patient experienced relapse after autologous stem cell transplantation, and brentuximab vedotin exposure varied. Best responses fell into complete response, partial response or progressive disease. The CDR3 contains 15 residues. CDR1 MNHNS and CDR2 SASEGT come from the germline V gene. Trimming took 5 bases from V and 2 from J, leaving 15 bases between them. This sample stems from a study of PD-1 blockade in classical Hodgkin lymphoma. Study-level information: Intravenous infusions of nivolumab 3 mg/kg reached patients every 2 weeks.

Notes on the study in general: Complete responders' baseline diversity resembled that of newly diagnosed patients.

Assay: immunoSEQ multiplex PCR; the TCRdb copy retains only in-frame clones and omits some. The repertoire consists of about 93,000 clones, with around 78% occurring once and the leading ten covering over 8%. The TCR originated in a human donor with classical Hodgkin lymphoma. This chain uses TRBV6-1 with TRBJ1-1; D is possibly TRBD1 (5 bases). The material sequenced was peripheral blood mononuclear cells (PBMCs), taken before the fourth cycle of nivolumab. CDR3 protein: CASSRRTGPNTEAFF. In DNA, the CDR3 is TGTGCCAGCAGTAGGAGGACGGGACCCAACACTGAAGCTTTCTTT.